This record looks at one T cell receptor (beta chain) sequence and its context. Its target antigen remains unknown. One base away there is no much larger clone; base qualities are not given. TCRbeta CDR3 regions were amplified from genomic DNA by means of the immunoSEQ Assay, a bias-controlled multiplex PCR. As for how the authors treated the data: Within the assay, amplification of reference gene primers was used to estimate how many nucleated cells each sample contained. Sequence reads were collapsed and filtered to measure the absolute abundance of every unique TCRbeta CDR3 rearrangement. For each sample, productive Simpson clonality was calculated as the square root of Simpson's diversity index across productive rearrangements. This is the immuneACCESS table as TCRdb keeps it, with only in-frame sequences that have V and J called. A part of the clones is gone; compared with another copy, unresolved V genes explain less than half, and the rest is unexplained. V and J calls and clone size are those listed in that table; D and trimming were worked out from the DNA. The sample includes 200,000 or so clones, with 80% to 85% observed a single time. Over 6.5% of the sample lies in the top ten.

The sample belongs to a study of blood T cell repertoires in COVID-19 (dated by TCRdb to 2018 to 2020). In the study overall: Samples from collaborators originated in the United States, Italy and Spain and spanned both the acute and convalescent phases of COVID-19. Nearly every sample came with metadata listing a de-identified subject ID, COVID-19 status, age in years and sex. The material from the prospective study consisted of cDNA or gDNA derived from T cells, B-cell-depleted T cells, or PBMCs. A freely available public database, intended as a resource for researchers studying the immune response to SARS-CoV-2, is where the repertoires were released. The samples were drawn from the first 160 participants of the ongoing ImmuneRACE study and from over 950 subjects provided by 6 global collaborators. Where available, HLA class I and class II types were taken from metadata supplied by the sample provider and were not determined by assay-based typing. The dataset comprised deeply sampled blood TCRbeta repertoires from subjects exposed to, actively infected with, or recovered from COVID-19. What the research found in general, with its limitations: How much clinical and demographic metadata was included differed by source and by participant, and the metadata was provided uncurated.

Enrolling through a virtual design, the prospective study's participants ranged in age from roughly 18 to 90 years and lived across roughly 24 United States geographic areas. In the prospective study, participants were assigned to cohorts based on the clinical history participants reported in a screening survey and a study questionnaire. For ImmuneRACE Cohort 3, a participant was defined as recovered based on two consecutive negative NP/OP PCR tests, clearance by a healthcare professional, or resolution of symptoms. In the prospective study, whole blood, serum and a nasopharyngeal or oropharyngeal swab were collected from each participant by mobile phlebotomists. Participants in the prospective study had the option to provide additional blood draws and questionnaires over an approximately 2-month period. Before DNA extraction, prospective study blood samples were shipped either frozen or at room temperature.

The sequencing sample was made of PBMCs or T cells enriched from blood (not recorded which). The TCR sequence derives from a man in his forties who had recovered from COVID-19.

In nucleotides, the sequence is TGTGCCAGCAGCGTAGAGAATGGGGCGCTCGGCGGCTACACCTTC. Its translation is CASSVENGALGGYTF. Recombination connected TRBV9 to TRBJ1-2; a tentative D call is TRBD1 (5 bases match). The germline ends are 17 bases apart after V is trimmed by 0 bases and J by 8 bases. Taken from the germline V gene, the CDR1 and CDR2 loops are SGDLS and YYNGEE. The CDR3 goes from the cysteine to the phenylalanine over 15 residues. The read is trimmed to its CDR3 DNA, 45 bases read in frame from base 1.